The sequence of this T cell receptor beta chain was determined in a study of human CD8 memory T cell subsets. Germline lookup yields CDR1 SEHNR and CDR2 FQNEAQ (reference sequence). This CDR3 contains 14 residues. Libraries targeted TCR beta using 5' RACE with UMIs. Each CDR3 protein gets one entry in TCRdb, which reprocessed the 5' RACE reads and gives no DNA. Its table lists about 6,500 distinct CDR3 sequences. Early memory CD8+ T cells that were CCR7+ PD-1+ TIGIT+ and had exhausted-like traits were the TPEX cells. Total RNA was taken from some 160,000 sorted CD8+ T cells, in duplicate, per subset. V is TRBV7-9 and J is TRBJ1-2; lacking DNA, the TRBD1 call made by TCRdb goes unchecked. Sequenced input: CD8+ T cells from PBMCs. The TCR comes from a human donor in good health. The CDR3 protein is CASRNTGTAYGYTF. Looking up the rest from reference TRBV7-9 and TRBJ1-2 gives the full variable domain: DTGVSQNPRHKITKRGQNVTFRCDPISEHNRLYWYRQTLGQGPEFLTYFQNEAQLEKSRLLSDRFSAERPKGSFSTLEIQRTEQGDSAMYLCASRNTGTAYGYTFGSGTRLTVV.